This paragraph covers one T cell receptor beta chain sequence. Its antigen is currently not known. No qualities accompany the bases; no much larger clone lies one base away. Reading the germline V gene gives CDR1 SNHLY and CDR2 FYNNEI. V and J lose 5 bases and 7 bases, and a span of 12 bases separates them. Reading from cysteine to phenylalanine, the CDR3 counts 14 amino acids. The kept DNA is CDR3 alone, 42 bases in frame from the first base. Healthy HIV-negative adults with no recently reported acute infections or vaccinations were included as donors. All donors were Caucasian adults living in Nashville, Tennessee, USA. CD4+ T cells were enriched by magnetic negative selection; naive cells were then positively selected on CD45RA, and the negative fraction formed the memory subset. After blood collection by leukapheresis, PBMCs were isolated using Ficoll-Histopaque density gradient centrifugation and then cryopreserved in the vapor phase of liquid nitrogen. Analytical flow cytometry was used to check the purity and quantity of each magnetically sorted T cell population. From each sorted fraction, genomic DNA was isolated and quantified by UV absorbance on a Nanodrop 2000c.

These data come from a study of shared clonotypes between healthy human individuals (TCRdb year 2020). Study-wide context: Two women and three men aged 18 to 49 years were included in the cohort. To increase sequencing depth and limit assay-specific biases, different laboratories used diverse techniques to prepare libraries and sequence TCR repertoires. For each donor, CD4 naive and CD4 memory were each given three plates, CD8 naive was given two plates, and CD8 memory was given one plate. Leukapheresis yielded between about 0.94 and 9.5 billion PBMCs per donor. Blood TCR repertoires of roughly five healthy adults were deeply sequenced to estimate repertoire size and the extent of clonotype sharing between individuals. Results and caveats for the whole study, not just this receptor: The genetic and exposure-history diversity represented was limited by the small number of donors. Clonotypes shared by all four sorted-subset donors showed higher generation probabilities than non-shared clonotypes. Incomplete sequencing was indicated by rarefaction of sorted-subset datasets, despite the large sequencing depth. Sampling was limited to blood, and TCR repertoires in tissue likely differ from TCR repertoires in blood. Sharing across a few donors was observed for 4.5% to 6.5% of naive CD4, around 3.5% of naive CD8, over 2% of memory CD4, and about 0.4% of memory CD8 clonotypes. Larger estimated clonotype richness was generally found for naive subsets than for memory subsets. Pairwise subsampling led to the expectation that sequencing depth would affect the degree of clonotype sharing among donors.

Using the deep immunoSEQ assay, multiplex PCR amplified TCR CDR3 regions from genomic DNA. For each cell subset, the extracted genomic DNA was distributed evenly across all wells of several immunoSEQ 96-well plates, and each plate served as one replicate. For sorted subsets, around 200 ng genomic DNA, equal to tens of thousands of T cell genomes, was loaded into each replicate PCR. The purified libraries were quantified using a Qubit 3.0 fluorometer, sized with a Bioanalyzer 2100, and then quantified again using the KAPA Library Quantification kit. A separate single-read 150-cycle Illumina NextSeq 550 flow cell was used to sequence each immunoSEQ 96-well plate. As for the authors' bioinformatics: Because only junctional sequences without quality scores were contained in the immunoSEQ output, filtering matching that applied to full-length reads could not be performed. Sequences were annotated with PyIR, a Python wrapper for IgBLAST v1.9, using IMGT germline references to assign V/J genes and CDR3. Any read was removed if the V/J assignment was weak (E-value above 1e-6), the CDR3 was missing, or the read contained stop codons, out-of-frame junctions, or ambiguous translated residues. V3J clonotypes were defined as sequences sharing an identical inferred V gene, J gene, and CDR3 amino acid sequence. Percentage overlap between repertoires was calculated by dividing the number of shared unique clonotypes by the size of the smaller repertoire. RTK rarefaction, the Chao1 estimator, and Recon v2.1 estimates of unobserved clonotypes were used to assess repertoire richness. For all TCRbeta clonotypes obtained by the gDNA method from a handful of donors, generation probabilities were computed with OLGA. TCRdb took over this immuneACCESS table, retaining in-frame rearrangements with V and J assigned. Such tables are incomplete; in checked studies, under half of the missing clones stem from an unresolved V gene, and the remainder is unexplained. The DNA was the basis for D and trimming; V, J and clone size are from that table. Across this sample there are 180,000 or so clones, with approximately 95% seen only once. The top ten constitute 0.067% of the sample.

The clonotype comes from a woman younger than 45 in good health. The chain employs TRBV2 and TRBJ1-6, and TRBD1 may be the D gene, going by 6 matching bases. Sequences were obtained from naive CD4+ T cells sorted from blood. Explained via the paper, the cell subset or site label denotes: CD45RA+ positively selected. The sequenced DNA is TGTGCCAGCAGTCTTCGGGGGCTCAATTCACCCCTCCACTTT. This is translated as CASSLRGLNSPLHF.